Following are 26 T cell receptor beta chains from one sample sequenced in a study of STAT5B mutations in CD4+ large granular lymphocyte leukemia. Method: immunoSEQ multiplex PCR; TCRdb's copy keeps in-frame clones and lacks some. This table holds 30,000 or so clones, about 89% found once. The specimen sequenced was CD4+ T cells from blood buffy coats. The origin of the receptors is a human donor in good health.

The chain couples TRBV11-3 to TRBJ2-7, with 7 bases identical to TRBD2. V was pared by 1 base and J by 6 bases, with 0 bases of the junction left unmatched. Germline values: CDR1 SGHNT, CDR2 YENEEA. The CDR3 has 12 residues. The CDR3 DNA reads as TGTGCCAGCAGCTTAGGGGAGGGCGAGCAGTACTTC. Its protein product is CASSLGEGEQYF.

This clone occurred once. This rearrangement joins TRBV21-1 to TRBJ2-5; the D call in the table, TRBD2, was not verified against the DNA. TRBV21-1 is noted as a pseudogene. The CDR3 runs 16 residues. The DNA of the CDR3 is TGTGCCAGCAGCCCCCCCGTCGGGGGGTACCAAGAGACCCAGTACTTC. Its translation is CASSPPVGGYQETQYF.

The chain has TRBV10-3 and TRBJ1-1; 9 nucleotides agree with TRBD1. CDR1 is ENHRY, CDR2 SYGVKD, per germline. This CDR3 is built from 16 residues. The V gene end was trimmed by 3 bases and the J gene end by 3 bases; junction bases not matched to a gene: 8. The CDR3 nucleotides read TGTGCCATCAGTGACCGGGACAGGGAAACCGACACTGAAGCTTTCTTT. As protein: CAISDRDRETDTEAFF.

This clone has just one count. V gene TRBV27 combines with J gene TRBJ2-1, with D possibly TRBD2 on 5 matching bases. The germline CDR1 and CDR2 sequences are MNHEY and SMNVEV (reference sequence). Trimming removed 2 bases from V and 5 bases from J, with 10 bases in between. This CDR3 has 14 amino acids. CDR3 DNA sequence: TGTGCCAGCAGTTTAAGGACTCCGCACAATGAGCAGTTCTTC. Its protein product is CASSLRTPHNEQFF.

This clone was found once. The CDR3 region has the DNA TGTGCCAGCAGTCGACTAGAGCTCTACAATGAGCAGTTCTTC. Amino acids: CASSRLELYNEQFF. The chain carries TRBV27 and TRBJ2-1; tentatively, D is TRBD2 (6 bases). Germline V CDR1 and CDR2: MNHEY, SMNVEV (reference sequence). The V gene lost 5 bases and the J gene lost 3 bases, with 11 bases spanning the gap. This CDR3 has 14 residues.

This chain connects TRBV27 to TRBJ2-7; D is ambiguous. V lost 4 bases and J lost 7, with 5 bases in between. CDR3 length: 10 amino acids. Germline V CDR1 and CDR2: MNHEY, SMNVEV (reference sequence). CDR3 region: CASSYLEQYF. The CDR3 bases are TGTGCCAGCAGTTACCTTGAGCAGTACTTC.

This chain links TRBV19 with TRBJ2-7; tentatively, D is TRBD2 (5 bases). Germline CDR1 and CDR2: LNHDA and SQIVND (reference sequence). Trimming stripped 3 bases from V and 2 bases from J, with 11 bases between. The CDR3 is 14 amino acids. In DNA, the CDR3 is TGTGCCAGTAGTATCGCTGCGGAGGCCTACGAGCAGTACTTC. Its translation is CASSIAAEAYEQYF.

CDR3 bases: TGTGCCATCAGTGGGGACAGAATAAGCACAGATACGCAGTATTTT. Translating it yields CAISGDRISTDTQYF. This sequence joins TRBV10-3 and TRBJ2-3; TRBD1 matches at 7 bases. Per the germline V gene, CDR1 is ENHRY and CDR2 is SYGVKD. The CDR3 is made up of 15 amino acids. Trimming removed 4 bases from V and 0 bases from J; junction bases left unmatched: 4.

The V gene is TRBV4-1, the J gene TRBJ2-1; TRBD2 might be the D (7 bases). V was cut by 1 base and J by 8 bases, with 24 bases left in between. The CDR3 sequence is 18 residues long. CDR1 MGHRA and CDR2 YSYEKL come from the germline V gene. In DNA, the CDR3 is TGCGCCAGCAGCCAAGTTCCCCCAGGGGCTAGCGGTGGAGATGAGCAGTTCTTC. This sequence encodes CASSQVPPGASGGDEQFF.

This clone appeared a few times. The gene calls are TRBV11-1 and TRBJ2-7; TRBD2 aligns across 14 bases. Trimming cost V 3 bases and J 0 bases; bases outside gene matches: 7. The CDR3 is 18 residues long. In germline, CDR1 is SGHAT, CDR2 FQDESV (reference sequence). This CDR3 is CASSFSRTSGRSSYEQYF. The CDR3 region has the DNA TGTGCCAGCAGCTTTTCCCGGACTAGCGGGAGGAGCTCCTACGAGCAGTACTTC. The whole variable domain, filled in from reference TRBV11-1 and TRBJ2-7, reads EAEVAQSPRYKITEKSQAVAFWCDPISGHATLYWYRQILGQGPELLVQFQDESVVDDSQLPKDRFSAERLKGVDSTLKIQPAELGDSAMYLCASSFSRTSGRSSYEQYFGPGTRLTVT.

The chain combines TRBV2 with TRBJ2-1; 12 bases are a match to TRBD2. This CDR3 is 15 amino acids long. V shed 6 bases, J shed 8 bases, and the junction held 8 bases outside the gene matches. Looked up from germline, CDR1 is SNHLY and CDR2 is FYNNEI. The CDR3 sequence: CASRLASGRADEQFF. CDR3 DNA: TGTGCCAGCAGGCTGGCTAGCGGGAGGGCCGATGAGCAGTTCTTC.

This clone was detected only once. The CDR3 nucleotides are TGTGCCAGCAGTGAAATAACAGTCTCCTACAATGAGCAGTTCTTC. The encoded protein is CASSEITVSYNEQFF. This chain joins TRBV6-1 and TRBJ2-1; D is unclear. The CDR3 has 15 residues. The V end was cut by 2 bases, the J end by 0 bases, with 8 bases between. CDR1 and CDR2 (germline): MNHNS, SASEGT.

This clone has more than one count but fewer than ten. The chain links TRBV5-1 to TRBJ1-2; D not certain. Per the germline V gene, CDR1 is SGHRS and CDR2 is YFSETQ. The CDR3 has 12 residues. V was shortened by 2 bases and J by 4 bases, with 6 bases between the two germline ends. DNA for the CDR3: TGCGCCAGCAGCTTCGGATCCTATGGCTACACCTTC. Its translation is CASSFGSYGYTF.

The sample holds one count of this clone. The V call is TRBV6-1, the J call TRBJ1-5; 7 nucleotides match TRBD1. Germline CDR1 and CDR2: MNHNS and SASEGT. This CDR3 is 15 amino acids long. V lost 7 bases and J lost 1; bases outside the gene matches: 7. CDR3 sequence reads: CASKVDRVSNQPQHF. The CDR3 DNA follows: TGTGCCAGCAAGGTAGACAGGGTGAGCAATCAGCCCCAGCATTTT.

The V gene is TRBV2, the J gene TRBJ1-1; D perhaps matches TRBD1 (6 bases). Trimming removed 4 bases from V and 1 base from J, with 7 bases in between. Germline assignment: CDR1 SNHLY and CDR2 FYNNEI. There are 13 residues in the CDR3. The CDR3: CASSGQENTEAFF. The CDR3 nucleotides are TGTGCCAGCAGTGGACAGGAGAACACTGAAGCTTTCTTT.

The CDR3 nucleotides are TGTGCCAGCAGCCGAATCTTAGAGACCCAGTACTTC. This codes for CASSRILETQYF. The genes are TRBV7-8 and TRBJ2-5; no definite D call. CDR3 length equals 12 residues. V was trimmed by 5 bases and J by 4 bases, leaving 8 bases between them. Germline V gene sequence: CDR1 SGHVS, CDR2 FQNEAQ.

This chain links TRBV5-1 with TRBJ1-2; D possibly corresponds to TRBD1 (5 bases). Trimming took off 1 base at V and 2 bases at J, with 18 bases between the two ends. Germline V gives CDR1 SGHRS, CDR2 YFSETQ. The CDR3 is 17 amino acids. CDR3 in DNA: TGCGCCAGCAGCTTGAATCCAGGGTACCTGGGGAACTATGGCTACACCTTC. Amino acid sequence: CASSLNPGYLGNYGYTF.

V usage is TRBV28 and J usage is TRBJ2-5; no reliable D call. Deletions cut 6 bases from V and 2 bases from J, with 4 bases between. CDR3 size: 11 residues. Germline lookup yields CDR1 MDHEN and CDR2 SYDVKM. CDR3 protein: CASRVQETQYF. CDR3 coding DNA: TGTGCCAGCAGGGTTCAAGAGACCCAGTACTTC.

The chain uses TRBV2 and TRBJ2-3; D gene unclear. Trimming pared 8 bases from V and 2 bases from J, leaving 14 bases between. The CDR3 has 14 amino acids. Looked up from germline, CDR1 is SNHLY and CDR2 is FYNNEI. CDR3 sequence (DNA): TGTGCCAGCCAGGACGGGTTGGACACAGATACGCAGTATTTT. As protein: CASQDGLDTDTQYF.

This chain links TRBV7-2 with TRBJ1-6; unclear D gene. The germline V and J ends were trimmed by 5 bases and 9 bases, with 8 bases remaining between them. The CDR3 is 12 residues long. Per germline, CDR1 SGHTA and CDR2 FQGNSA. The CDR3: CASSPSGSPLHF. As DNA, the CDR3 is TGTGCCAGCAGCCCCTCCGGTTCACCCCTCCACTTT.

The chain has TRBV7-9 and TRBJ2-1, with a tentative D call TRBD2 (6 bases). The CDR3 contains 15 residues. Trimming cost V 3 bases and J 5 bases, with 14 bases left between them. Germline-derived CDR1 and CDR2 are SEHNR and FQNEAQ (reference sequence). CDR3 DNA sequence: TGTGCCAGCAGCTTTCGAGGACTAACCGACAATGAGCAGTTCTTC. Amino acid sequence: CASSFRGLTDNEQFF.

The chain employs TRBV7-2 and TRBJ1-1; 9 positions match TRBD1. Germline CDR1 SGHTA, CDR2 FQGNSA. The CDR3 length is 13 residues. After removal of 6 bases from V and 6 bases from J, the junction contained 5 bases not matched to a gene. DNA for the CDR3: TGTGCCAGCAGAAAACAGGGGGCTGCTGAAGCTTTCTTT. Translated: CASRKQGAAEAFF.

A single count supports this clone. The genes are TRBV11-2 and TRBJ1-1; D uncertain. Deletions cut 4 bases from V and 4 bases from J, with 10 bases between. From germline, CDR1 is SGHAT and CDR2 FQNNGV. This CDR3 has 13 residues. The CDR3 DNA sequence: TGTGCCAGCAGCTCCCGCCCCGGCACTGAAGCTTTCTTT. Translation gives CASSSRPGTEAFF.

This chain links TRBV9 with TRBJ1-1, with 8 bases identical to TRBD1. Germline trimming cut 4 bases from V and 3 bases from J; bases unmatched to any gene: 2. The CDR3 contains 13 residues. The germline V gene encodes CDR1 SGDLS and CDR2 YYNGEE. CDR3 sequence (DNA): TGTGCCAGCAGCAAGACAGGGGACACTGAAGCTTTCTTT. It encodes CASSKTGDTEAFF.

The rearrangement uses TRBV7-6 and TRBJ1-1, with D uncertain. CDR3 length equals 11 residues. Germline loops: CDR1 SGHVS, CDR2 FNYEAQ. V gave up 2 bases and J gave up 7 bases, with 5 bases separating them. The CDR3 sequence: CASSLSSEAFF. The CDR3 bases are TGTGCCAGCAGCTTATCGAGTGAAGCTTTCTTT.

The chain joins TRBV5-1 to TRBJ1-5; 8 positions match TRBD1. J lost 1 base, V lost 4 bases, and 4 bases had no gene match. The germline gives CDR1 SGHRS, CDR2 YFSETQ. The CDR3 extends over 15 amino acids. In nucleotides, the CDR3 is TGCGCCAGCAGCGTAGGGACAGGCAGCAATCAGCCCCAGCATTTT. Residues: CASSVGTGSNQPQHF.